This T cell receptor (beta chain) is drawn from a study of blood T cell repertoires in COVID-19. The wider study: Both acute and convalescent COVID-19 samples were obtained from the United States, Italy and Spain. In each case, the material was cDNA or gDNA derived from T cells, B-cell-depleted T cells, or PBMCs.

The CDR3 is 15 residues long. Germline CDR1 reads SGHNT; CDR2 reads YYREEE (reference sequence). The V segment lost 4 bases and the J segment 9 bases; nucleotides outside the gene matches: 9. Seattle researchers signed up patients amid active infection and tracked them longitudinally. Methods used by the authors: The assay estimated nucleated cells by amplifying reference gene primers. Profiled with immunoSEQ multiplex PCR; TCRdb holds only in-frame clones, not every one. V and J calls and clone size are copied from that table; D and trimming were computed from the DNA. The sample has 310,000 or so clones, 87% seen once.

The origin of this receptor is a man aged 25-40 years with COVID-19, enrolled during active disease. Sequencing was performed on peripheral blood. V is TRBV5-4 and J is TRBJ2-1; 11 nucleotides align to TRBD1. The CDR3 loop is CASSPPGTGGSEQFF. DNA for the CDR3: TGTGCCAGCAGCCCCCCCGGGACAGGGGGGTCTGAGCAGTTCTTC.